The rows below give T cell receptor beta chains drawn from one sample of a study of T cells in Graves' hyperthyroidism and ophthalmopathy. TCRdb re-analysed the multiplex PCR reads in MiXCR, keeping a single row per CDR3 protein. The repertoire includes under 650,000 distinct CDR3 sequences, around 15% of them detected once, and 3.8% sits in the top ten. The sample taken for sequencing was blood. The receptors derive from a woman under 40 with Graves' hyperthyroidism. Both conserved end residues are part of each CDR3. The order of the fields is clone size, V gene, D gene, J gene, CDR3 protein, CDR3 DNA. A D gene is named only where the DNA matches it firmly. The size field is filled for only some rows; it gives once, few, many or a size class.

size: many
V: TRBV2
D: NA
J: TRBJ1-6
CDR3: CASSEEGSDSPLHF
DNA: TGTGCCAGCAGTGAAGAGGGTAGTGATTCACCCCTCCACTTT

size: many
V: TRBV3-1
D: NA
J: TRBJ2-5
CDR3: CASSQVRDARETQYF
DNA: TGTGCCAGCAGCCAAGTCCGGGACGCCCGGGAGACCCAGTACTTC

size: few
V: TRBV29-1
D: NA
J: TRBJ2-7
CDR3: CSVVTGLAYEQYF
DNA: TGCAGCGTTGTTACGGGTTTGGCTTACGAGCAGTACTTC

size: few
V: TRBV4-2
D: TRBD1
J: TRBJ1-1
CDR3: CASSRTGTGGGNTEAFF
DNA: TGTGCCAGCAGCCGTACCGGGACAGGGGGTGGAAACACTGAAGCTTTCTTT

size: NA
V: TRBV9
D: TRBD1
J: TRBJ2-7
CDR3: CASSVEDRGPMYYEQYF
DNA: TGTGCCAGCAGCGTAGAAGACAGGGGGCCTATGTACTACGAGCAGTACTTC

size: many
V: TRBV10-2
D: TRBD1
J: TRBJ2-7
CDR3: CASSVPGQGYEQYF
DNA: TGCGCCAGCAGCGTTCCGGGACAGGGGTACGAGCAGTACTTC

size: many
V: TRBV7-9
D: TRBD2
J: TRBJ2-5
CDR3: CASSPEGTSGSGKQETQYF
DNA: TGTGCCAGCAGCCCAGAAGGGACTAGCGGGAGTGGGAAGCAAGAGACCCAGTACTTC

size: many
V: TRBV29-1
D: TRBD1
J: TRBJ2-3
CDR3: CSVEDRDDTDTQYF
DNA: TGCAGCGTTGAGGACAGGGACGACACAGATACGCAGTATTTT

size: many
V: TRBV28
D: NA
J: TRBJ2-7
CDR3: CASREGTAYGGSYEQYF
DNA: TGTGCCAGCAGGGAAGGGACCGCCTACGGGGGCTCCTACGAGCAGTACTTC

size: many
V: TRBV5-7
D: NA
J: TRBJ2-3
CDR3: CASRGQSTDTQYF
DNA: TGTGCCAGCAGGGGGCAGAGCACAGATACGCAGTATTTT

size: many
V: TRBV2
D: NA
J: TRBJ2-1
CDR3: CASSMTRGSYNEQFF
DNA: TGTGCCAGCAGTATGACTAGGGGCTCCTACAATGAGCAGTTCTTC

size: few
V: TRBV2
D: NA
J: TRBJ1-4
CDR3: CASGKRTEDEKLFF
DNA: TGTGCCAGCGGGAAACGGACAGAGGATGAAAAACTGTTTTTT

size: many
V: TRBV29-1
D: TRBD1
J: TRBJ2-1
CDR3: CSVGRTGANEQFF
DNA: TGCAGCGTTGGGCGGACAGGGGCCAATGAGCAGTTCTTC

size: many
V: TRBV28
D: NA
J: TRBJ1-2
CDR3: CASSFDRLNYGYTF
DNA: TGTGCCAGCAGTTTCGACAGGTTAAACTATGGCTACACCTTC

size: many
V: TRBV2
D: TRBD1
J: TRBJ1-1
CDR3: CASSEARGHIEAFF
DNA: TGTGCCAGCAGTGAAGCCAGGGGGCATATTGAAGCTTTCTTT

size: few
V: TRBV7-9
D: NA
J: TRBJ2-1
CDR3: CASRRTGIYNEQFF
DNA: TGTGCCAGCAGACGCACAGGGATTTACAATGAGCAGTTCTTC

size: many
V: TRBV6-1
D: TRBD1
J: TRBJ2-1
CDR3: CASREWTGGAGSRINEQFF
DNA: TGTGCCAGCAGAGAGTGGACAGGGGGCGCCGGGAGTAGAATTAATGAGCAGTTCTTC

size: many
V: TRBV10-3
D: NA
J: TRBJ2-7
CDR3: CAISDTGNEQYF
DNA: TGTGCCATCAGCGACACAGGGAACGAGCAGTACTTC

size: many
V: TRBV7-2
D: NA
J: TRBJ2-1
CDR3: CASSLTHSSPEQFF
DNA: TGTGCCAGCAGCTTAACCCACAGCTCCCCTGAGCAGTTCTTC

size: many
V: TRBV27
D: NA
J: TRBJ2-1
CDR3: CASSRGNNEQFF
DNA: TGTGCCAGCAGTCGGGGGAACAATGAGCAGTTCTTC

size: many
V: TRBV12-3/TRBV12-4
D: NA
J: TRBJ1-2
CDR3: CASSLRRLGYGYTF
DNA: TGTGCCAGCAGTTTGCGCAGGCTCGGCTATGGCTACACCTTC